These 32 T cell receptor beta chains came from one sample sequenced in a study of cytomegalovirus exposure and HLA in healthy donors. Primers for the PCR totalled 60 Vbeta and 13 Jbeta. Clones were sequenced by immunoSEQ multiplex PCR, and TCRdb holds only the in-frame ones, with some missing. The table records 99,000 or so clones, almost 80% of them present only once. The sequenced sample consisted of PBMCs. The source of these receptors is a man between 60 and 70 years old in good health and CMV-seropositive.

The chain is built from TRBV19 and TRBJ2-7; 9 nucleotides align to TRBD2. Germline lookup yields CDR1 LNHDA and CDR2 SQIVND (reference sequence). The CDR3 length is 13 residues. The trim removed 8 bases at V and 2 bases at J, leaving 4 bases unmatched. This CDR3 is CASARGGAYEQYF. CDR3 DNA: TGTGCCAGTGCTCGCGGGGGGGCCTACGAGCAGTACTTC.

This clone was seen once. The CDR3 DNA follows: TGCGCCAGCAGCCAAGTTGGGCGCAATCAGCCCCAGCATTTT. Residues: CASSQVGRNQPQHF. The chain carries TRBV4-1 and TRBJ1-5; D is undetermined. V gave up 1 base and J gave up 2 bases, with 6 bases separating them. Germline lookup yields CDR1 MGHRA and CDR2 YSYEKL. This CDR3 comprises 14 residues.

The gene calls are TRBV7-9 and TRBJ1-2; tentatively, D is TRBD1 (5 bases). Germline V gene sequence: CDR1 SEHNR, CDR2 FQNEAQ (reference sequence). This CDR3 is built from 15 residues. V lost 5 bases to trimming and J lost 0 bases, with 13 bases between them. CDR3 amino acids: CASSPDGGSNYGYTF. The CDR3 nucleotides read TGTGCCAGCAGCCCAGATGGGGGGTCTAACTATGGCTACACCTTC.

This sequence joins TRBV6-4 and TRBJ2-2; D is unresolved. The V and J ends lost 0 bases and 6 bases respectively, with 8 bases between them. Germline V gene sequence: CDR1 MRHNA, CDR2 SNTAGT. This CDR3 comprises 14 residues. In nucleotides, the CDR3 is TGTGCCAGCAGTGACTCGAGGTGGCCCGGGGAGCTGTTTTTT. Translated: CASSDSRWPGELFF.

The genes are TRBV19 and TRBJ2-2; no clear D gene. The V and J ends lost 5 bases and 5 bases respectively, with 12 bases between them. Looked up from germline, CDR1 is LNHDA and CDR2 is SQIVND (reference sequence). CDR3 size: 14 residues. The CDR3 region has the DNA TGTGCCAGTAGTTCGATAAGAGGTACCGGGGAGCTGTTTTTT. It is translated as CASSSIRGTGELFF.

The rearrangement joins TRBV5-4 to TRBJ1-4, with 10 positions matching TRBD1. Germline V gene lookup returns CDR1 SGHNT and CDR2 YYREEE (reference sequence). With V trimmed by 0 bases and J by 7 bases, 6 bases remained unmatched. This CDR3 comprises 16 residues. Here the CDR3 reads CASSLAGQGSIEKLFF. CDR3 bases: TGTGCCAGCAGCTTGGCGGGACAGGGGTCGATTGAAAAACTGTTTTTT.

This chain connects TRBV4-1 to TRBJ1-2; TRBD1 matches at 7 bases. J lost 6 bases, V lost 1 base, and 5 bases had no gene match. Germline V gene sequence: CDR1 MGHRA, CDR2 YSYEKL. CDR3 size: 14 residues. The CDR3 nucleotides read TGCGCCAGCAGCCAAGCCGACAGGGAGGATGGCTACACCTTC. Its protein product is CASSQADREDGYTF.

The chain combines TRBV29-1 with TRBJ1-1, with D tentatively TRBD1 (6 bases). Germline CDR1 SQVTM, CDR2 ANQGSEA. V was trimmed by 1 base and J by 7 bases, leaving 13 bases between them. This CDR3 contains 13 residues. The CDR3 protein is CSVEGAVGGEAFF. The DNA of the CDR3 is TGCAGCGTTGAAGGTGCCGTAGGGGGTGAAGCTTTCTTT.

CDR3 coding DNA: TGTGCCAGTAGTAGCCGGGACAGGGCACCTAGGGATGAAAAACTGTTTTTT. Protein: CASSSRDRAPRDEKLFF. The chain uses TRBV19 and TRBJ1-4; TRBD1 matches 9 bases. CDR3 length equals 17 residues. The ends lost 4 bases at V and 6 bases at J; junction bases unmatched: 12. CDR1 is LNHDA and CDR2 is SQIVND in the germline V gene (reference sequence).

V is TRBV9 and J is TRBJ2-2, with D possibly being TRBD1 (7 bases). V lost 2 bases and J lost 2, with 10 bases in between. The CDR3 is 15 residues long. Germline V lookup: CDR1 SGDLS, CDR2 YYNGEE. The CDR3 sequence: CASSVEGANTGELFF. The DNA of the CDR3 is TGTGCCAGCAGCGTGGAGGGGGCCAACACCGGGGAGCTGTTTTTT. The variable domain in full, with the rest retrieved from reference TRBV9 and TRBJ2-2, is DSGVTQTPKHLITATGQRVTLRCSPRSGDLSVYWYQQSLDQGLQFLIQYYNGEERAKGNILERFSAQQFPDLHSELNLSSLELGDSALYFCASSVEGANTGELFFGEGSRLTVL.

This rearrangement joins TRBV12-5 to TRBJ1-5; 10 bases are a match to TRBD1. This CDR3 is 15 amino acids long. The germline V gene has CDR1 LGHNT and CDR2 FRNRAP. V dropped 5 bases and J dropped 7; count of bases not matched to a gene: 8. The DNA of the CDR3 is TGTGCTAGTGGTCCGACAGGGGGCTGGAACCAGCCCCAGCATTTT. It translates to CASGPTGGWNQPQHF.

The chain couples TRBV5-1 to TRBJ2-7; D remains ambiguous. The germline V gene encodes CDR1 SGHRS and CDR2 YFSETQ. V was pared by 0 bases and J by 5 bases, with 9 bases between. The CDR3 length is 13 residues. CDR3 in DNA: TGCGCCAGCAGCTTGGCGGTAGCCCACGAGCAGTACTTC. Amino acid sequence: CASSLAVAHEQYF.

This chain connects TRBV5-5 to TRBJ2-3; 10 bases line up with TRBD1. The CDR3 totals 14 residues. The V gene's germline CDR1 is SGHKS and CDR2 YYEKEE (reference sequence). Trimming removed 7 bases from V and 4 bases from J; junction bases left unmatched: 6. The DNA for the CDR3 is TGTGCCAGCGGCCGGGACAGGGGCTCAGATACGCAGTATTTT. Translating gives CASGRDRGSDTQYF.

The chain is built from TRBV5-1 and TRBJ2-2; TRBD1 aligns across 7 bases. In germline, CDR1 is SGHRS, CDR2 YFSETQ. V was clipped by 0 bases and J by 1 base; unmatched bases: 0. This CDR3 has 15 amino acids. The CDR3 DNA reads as TGCGCCAGCAGCTTGGGGACAGGGAACACCGGGGAGCTGTTTTTT. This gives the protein CASSLGTGNTGELFF.

DNA of the CDR3: TGTGCCAGCAGTGAGGCGCGACCCGGGTCAGGGGTCCCCCCCTACGAGCAGTACTTC. It is translated as CASSEARPGSGVPPYEQYF. The rearrangement joins TRBV6-1 to TRBJ2-5, with D perhaps matching TRBD1 (6 bases). The end of the DNA fits TRBJ2-7 better, so the J call may be wrong. CDR3 length equals 19 residues. Germline CDR1 and CDR2: MNHNS and SASEGT.

Written as DNA, the CDR3 is TGTGCCAGCAGCCCATTGACAGGGTCCTACAATGAGCAGTTCTTC. This translates into CASSPLTGSYNEQFF. The rearrangement uses TRBV7-2 and TRBJ2-1, with 7 bases fitting TRBD1. With 5 bases clipped from V and 1 base from J, the junction kept 5 bases outside the gene matches. Per germline, CDR1 SGHTA and CDR2 FQGNSA. CDR3 length equals 15 residues.

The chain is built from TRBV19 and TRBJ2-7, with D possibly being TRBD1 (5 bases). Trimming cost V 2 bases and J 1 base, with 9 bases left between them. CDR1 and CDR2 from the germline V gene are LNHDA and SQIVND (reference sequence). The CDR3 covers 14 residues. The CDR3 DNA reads TGTGCCAGTAGTATATGGGGCAGATCCTACGAGCAGTACTTC. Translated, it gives CASSIWGRSYEQYF.

The CDR3 spells CASSWDRGQETQYF. In nucleotides, the CDR3 is TGTGCCAGCAGTTGGGACAGGGGCCAAGAGACCCAGTACTTC. The V gene is TRBV27, the J gene TRBJ2-5; 10 bases fit TRBD1. CDR1 is MNHEY and CDR2 is SMNVEV in the germline V gene (reference sequence). V shed 4 bases, J shed 1 base, and the junction held 0 bases outside the gene matches. The CDR3 has 14 residues.

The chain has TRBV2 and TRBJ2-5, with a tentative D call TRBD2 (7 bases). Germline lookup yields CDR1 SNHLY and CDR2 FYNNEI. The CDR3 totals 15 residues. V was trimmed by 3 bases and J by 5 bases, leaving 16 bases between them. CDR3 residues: CASSDYAGARETQYF. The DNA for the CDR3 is TGTGCCAGCAGTGATTACGCGGGGGCCCGGGAGACCCAGTACTTC.

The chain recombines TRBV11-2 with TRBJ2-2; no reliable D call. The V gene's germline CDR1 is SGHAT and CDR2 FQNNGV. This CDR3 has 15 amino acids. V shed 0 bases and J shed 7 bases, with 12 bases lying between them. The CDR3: CASSLDWSSGGELFF. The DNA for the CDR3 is TGTGCCAGCAGCTTAGATTGGTCTAGTGGCGGGGAGCTGTTTTTT.

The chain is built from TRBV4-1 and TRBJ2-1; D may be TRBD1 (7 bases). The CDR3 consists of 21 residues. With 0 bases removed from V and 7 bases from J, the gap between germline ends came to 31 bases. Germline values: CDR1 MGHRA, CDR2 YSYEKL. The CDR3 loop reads CASSQEGSTGPLASGFNEQFF. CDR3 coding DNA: TGCGCCAGCAGCCAAGAAGGCTCGACAGGGCCTCTAGCGTCAGGTTTTAATGAGCAGTTCTTC.

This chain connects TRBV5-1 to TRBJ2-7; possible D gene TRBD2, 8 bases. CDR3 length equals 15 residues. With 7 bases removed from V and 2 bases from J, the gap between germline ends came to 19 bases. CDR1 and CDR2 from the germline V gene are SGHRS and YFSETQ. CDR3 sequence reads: CASGEGGGGTYEQYF. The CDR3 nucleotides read TGCGCCAGCGGCGAAGGGGGCGGGGGGACCTACGAGCAGTACTTC. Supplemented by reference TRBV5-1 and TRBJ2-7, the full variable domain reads KAGVTQTPRYLIKTRGQQVTLSCSPISGHRSVSWYQQTPGQGLQFLFEYFSETQRNKGNFPGRFSGRQFSNSRSEMNVSTLELGDSALYLCASGEGGGGTYEQYFGPGTRLTVT.

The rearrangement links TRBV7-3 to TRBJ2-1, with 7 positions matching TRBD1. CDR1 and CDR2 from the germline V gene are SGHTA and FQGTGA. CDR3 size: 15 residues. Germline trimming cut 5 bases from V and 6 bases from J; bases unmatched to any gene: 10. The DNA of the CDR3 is TGTGCCAGCAGCCCGACAGGGAATTCGGGCAATGAGCAGTTCTTC. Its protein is CASSPTGNSGNEQFF.

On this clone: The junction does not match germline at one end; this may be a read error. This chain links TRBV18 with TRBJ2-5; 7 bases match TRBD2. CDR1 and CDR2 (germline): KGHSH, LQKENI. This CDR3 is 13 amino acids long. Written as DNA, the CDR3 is TGTGCCAGCTCCCCACTAGCGCAAGAGACCCAGTACTTC. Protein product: CASSPLAQETQYF.

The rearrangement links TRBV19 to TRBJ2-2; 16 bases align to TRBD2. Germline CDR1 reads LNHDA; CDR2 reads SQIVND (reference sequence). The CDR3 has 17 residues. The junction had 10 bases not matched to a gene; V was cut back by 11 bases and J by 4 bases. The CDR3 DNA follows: TGTGCCTCCCGGGGGACTAGCGGGGGGGCCGGCACCGGGGAGCTGTTTTTT. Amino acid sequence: CASRGTSGGAGTGELFF.

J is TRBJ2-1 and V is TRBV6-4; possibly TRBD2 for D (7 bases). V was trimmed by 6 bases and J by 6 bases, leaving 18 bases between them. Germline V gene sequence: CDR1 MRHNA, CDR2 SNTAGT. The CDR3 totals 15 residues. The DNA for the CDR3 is TGTGCCAGCAGGGATGGGGGGGCTGGGGGCAATGAGCAGTTCTTC. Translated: CASRDGGAGGNEQFF.

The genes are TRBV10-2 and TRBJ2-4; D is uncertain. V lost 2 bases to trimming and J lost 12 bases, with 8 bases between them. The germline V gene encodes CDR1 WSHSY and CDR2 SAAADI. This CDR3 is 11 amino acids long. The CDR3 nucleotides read TGCGCCAGCAGTGAGGCAGGCCGTCAGTACTTC. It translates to CASSEAGRQYF.

The CDR3 DNA is TGCGCCAGCAGCTTGAGCCTAGCGGGGGGCCCCACAGATACGCAGTATTTT. Encoded protein: CASSLSLAGGPTDTQYF. The V gene is TRBV5-1, the J gene TRBJ2-3; 11 bases agree with TRBD2. From germline, CDR1 is SGHRS and CDR2 YFSETQ. The CDR3 is made up of 17 amino acids. Trimming took 1 base from V and 2 from J; bases not matched to a gene: 6. Using reference TRBV5-1 and TRBJ2-3 for the parts outside the CDR3, the full variable domain is KAGVTQTPRYLIKTRGQQVTLSCSPISGHRSVSWYQQTPGQGLQFLFEYFSETQRNKGNFPGRFSGRQFSNSRSEMNVSTLELGDSALYLCASSLSLAGGPTDTQYFGPGTRLTVL.

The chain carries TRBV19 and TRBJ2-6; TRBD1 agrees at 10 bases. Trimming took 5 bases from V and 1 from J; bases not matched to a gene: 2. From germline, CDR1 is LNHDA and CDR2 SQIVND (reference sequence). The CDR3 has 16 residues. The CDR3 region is CASSVGQGSGANVLTF. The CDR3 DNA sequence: TGTGCCAGTAGTGTGGGACAGGGGTCTGGGGCCAACGTCCTGACTTTC.

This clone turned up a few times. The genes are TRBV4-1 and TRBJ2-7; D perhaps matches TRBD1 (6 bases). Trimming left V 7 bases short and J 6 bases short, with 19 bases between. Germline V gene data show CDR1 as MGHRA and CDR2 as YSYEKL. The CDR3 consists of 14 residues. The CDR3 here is CASTTEQGYREQYF. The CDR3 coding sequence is TGCGCCAGCACAACCGAGCAGGGGTATCGCGAGCAGTACTTC.

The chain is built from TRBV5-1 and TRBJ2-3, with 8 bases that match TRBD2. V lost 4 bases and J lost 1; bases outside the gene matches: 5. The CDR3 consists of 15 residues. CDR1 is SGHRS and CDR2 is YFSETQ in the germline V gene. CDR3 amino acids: CASSPLRGGTDTQYF. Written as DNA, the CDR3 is TGCGCCAGCAGCCCTTTGCGGGGGGGCACAGATACGCAGTATTTT.

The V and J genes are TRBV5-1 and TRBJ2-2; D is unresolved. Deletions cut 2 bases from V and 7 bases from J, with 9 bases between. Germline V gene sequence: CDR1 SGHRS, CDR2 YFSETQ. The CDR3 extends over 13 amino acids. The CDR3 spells CASSFTPGGELFF. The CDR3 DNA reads TGCGCCAGCAGCTTTACTCCCGGCGGGGAGCTGTTTTTT.